The 8 T cell receptor beta chains in this list originate from one sample, sequenced in a study of shared clonotypes between healthy human individuals. Libraries were prepared by immunoSEQ multiplex PCR; TCRdb keeps only in-frame clonotypes and omits some of them. Of some 470,000 clones listed, about three quarters are singletons. Sequencing was performed on PBMCs. These receptors all come from a woman aged 40 to 55 in good health. Some clones in this sample may be carry-over from other donors' samples.

To note about this clone: This sample includes further DNA sequences coding for the same CDR3. The rearrangement links TRBV15 to TRBJ2-5; TRBD2 is a possible D gene (6 bases). V lost 6 bases to trimming and J lost 1 base, with 18 bases between them. The CDR3 has 16 amino acids. Germline CDR1 LNHNV, CDR2 YYDKDF (reference sequence). CDR3 sequence: CATSPGTGDFQETQYF. In nucleotides, the CDR3 is TGTGCCACCAGTCCCGGGACGGGGGATTTCCAAGAGACCCAGTACTTC.

This clone was observed once. V is TRBV4-1 and J is TRBJ2-1; TRBD1 agrees at 9 bases. The V segment lost 4 bases and the J segment 6 bases; nucleotides outside the gene matches: 7. This CDR3 contains 15 residues. Per the germline V gene, CDR1 is MGHRA and CDR2 is YSYEKL. CDR3 protein: CASSPRDRESNEQFF. DNA for the CDR3: TGCGCCAGCAGCCCTCGGGACAGGGAGTCCAATGAGCAGTTCTTC.

The chain combines TRBV5-1 with TRBJ2-1, with D possibly matching TRBD2 (6 bases). The CDR3 is 15 amino acids. V was clipped by 4 bases and J by 4 bases, with 15 bases between them. Germline values: CDR1 SGHRS, CDR2 YFSETQ. Here the CDR3 DNA reads TGCGCCAGCAGCCGCGGGATGGGGACTTACAATGAGCAGTTCTTC. Translated: CASSRGMGTYNEQFF.

This chain joins TRBV5-6 and TRBJ1-3; unclear D gene. Germline lookup yields CDR1 SGHDT and CDR2 YYEEEE. Trimming cost V 2 bases and J 3 bases, with 3 bases left between them. This CDR3 contains 12 residues. In nucleotides, the CDR3 is TGTGCCAGCAGCTTTAATGGAAACACCATATATTTT. It yields the protein CASSFNGNTIYF.

The DNA of the CDR3 is TGTGCCTGGAGTGTAGGTAGCGGGAGGGCCCTGGAGACCCAGTACTTC. Protein: CAWSVGSGRALETQYF. The chain recombines TRBV30 with TRBJ2-5, with TRBD2 matching 11 bases. The CDR3 is 16 residues long. The germline gives CDR1 GTSNPN, CDR2 SVGIG (reference sequence). J lost 5 bases, V lost 0 bases, and 8 bases had no gene match.

On this clone: A much larger clone differs by one base, so this may be a read error. The identical CDR3 is also encoded by other nucleotide sequences in the sample. The V call is TRBV29-1, the J call TRBJ2-1; a possible D gene is TRBD2 (5 bases). Per the germline V gene, CDR1 is SQVTM and CDR2 is ANQGSEA. The CDR3 is 14 amino acids. CDR3 loop: CSVESGSSYNEQFF. CDR3 DNA sequence: TGTAGCGTTGAGTCCGGAAGCTCCTACAATGAGCAGTTCTTC.

The chain is built from TRBV6-1 and TRBJ2-7, with unresolved D. Germline loops: CDR1 MNHNS, CDR2 SASEGT. V lost 3 bases and J 2 bases, leaving 11 bases between the germline ends. The CDR3 is 14 residues long. The CDR3 coding sequence is TGTGCCAGCAGTGACGGCACAGTGGCCTACGAGCAGTACTTC. Encoded protein: CASSDGTVAYEQYF.

V gene TRBV28 combines with J gene TRBJ1-5, with 9 bases aligning to TRBD1. Unmatched junction bases numbered 4, after V lost 5 bases and J lost 5 bases. The CDR3 is made up of 14 amino acids. CDR1 is MDHEN, CDR2 SYDVKM, per germline. In DNA, the CDR3 is TGTGCCAGCAGTGTGACAGGGGGTTATCAGCCCCAGCATTTT. Translated, it gives CASSVTGGYQPQHF.